These 24 T cell receptor beta chains share one sample of origin, sequenced in a study of post-analysis software for immune sequencing data. Whole-study findings and limits: Elevated frequency relative to controls characterized roughly five TRBV segments in patients, TRBV5-6, TRBV5-1 and TRBV20-1 among them.

Unique molecular identifiers featured in each of the TCR beta cDNA libraries. MiXCR, run by TCRdb on the PCR reads, gives a single entry per CDR3 protein. The data contain 450,000 or so distinct CDR3 sequences, around 40% of them singletons. These TCRs are of unknown antigen specificity. The sequenced material came from blood. The receptor source for this set is a girl under 18 with multiple sclerosis.

The CDR3 sequence: CASSLAENEQYF. DNA of the CDR3: TGTGCCAGCAGTTTAGCCGAGAATGAGCAGTACTTC. The chain recombines TRBV27 with TRBJ2-1; D gene unclear. The DNA end is more similar to TRBJ2-7, so the J call may be wrong. This CDR3 region has 12 residues. Germline-derived CDR1 and CDR2 are MNHEY and SMNVEV (reference sequence).

The chain links TRBV6-5 to TRBJ1-2; D is unresolved. The CDR3 has 17 residues. With 0 bases removed from V and 4 bases from J, the gap between germline ends came to 18 bases. Germline CDR1 reads MNHEY; CDR2 reads SVGAGI. The CDR3 here is CASSYSRRIPMPYGYTF. DNA for the CDR3: TGTGCCAGCAGTTACTCGAGGAGGATTCCAATGCCCTATGGCTACACCTTC.

Turning to this clonotype: Being one base from a much bigger clone, this may be a read error. The CDR3 ends on some other residue instead of the conserved phenylalanine or tryptophan, so this is likely a read error. This chain joins TRBV28 and TRBJ2-1; D tentatively fits TRBD1 or TRBD2 (5 bases each). There are 17 residues in the CDR3. Trimming removed 4 bases from V and 4 bases from J, with 20 bases in between. Germline values: CDR1 MDHEN, CDR2 SYDVKM. The CDR3: CASSYWVWGNPYNEQFV. In nucleotides, the CDR3 is TGTGCCAGCAGTTACTGGGTATGGGGGAACCCATACAATGAGCAGTTCGTC.

This chain uses TRBV3-1 with TRBJ2-3; D is ambiguous. The CDR3 totals 14 residues. V was clipped by 4 bases and J by 0 bases, with 8 bases between them. CDR1 and CDR2 from the germline V gene are LGHDT and YNNKEL (reference sequence). The CDR3 sequence: CASSRRTSTDTQYF. The CDR3 DNA reads TGTGCCAGCAGCCGAAGAACTAGCACAGATACGCAGTATTTT.

The chain employs TRBV12-3 or TRBV12-4 and TRBJ2-1; TRBD2 might be the D (6 bases). V was trimmed by 4 bases and J by 9 bases, leaving 19 bases between them. The CDR3 extends over 15 amino acids. CDR3 amino acids: CASSSGTGVAAEQFF. CDR3 in DNA: TGTGCCAGCAGTTCAGGGACGGGAGTGGCGGCTGAGCAGTTCTTC.

This clonotype was seen only a few times. V usage is TRBV12-3 or TRBV12-4 and J usage is TRBJ1-5, with TRBD1 as a possible D gene (5 bases). Between the trimmed V and J ends, which lost 5 bases and 4 bases, there was a span of 15 bases. CDR3 length equals 15 residues. CDR3 region: CASSRNLQENQPQHF. In nucleotides, the CDR3 is TGTGCCAGCAGTCGGAACCTACAGGAGAATCAGCCCCAGCATTTT.

The rearrangement uses TRBV20-1 and TRBJ1-2; 9 bases align to TRBD1. V lost 4 bases, J lost 4 bases, and 10 bases stayed unmatched. The germline V gene has CDR1 DFQATT and CDR2 SNEGSKA (reference sequence). The CDR3 totals 15 residues. The DNA for the CDR3 is TGCAGTGCTATTGGACAGGGGCCTCGACTCTATGGCTACACCTTC. It translates to CSAIGQGPRLYGYTF.

The chain couples TRBV2 to TRBJ1-1; 8 nucleotides line up with TRBD1. The CDR3 length is 14 residues. Germline V gene sequence: CDR1 SNHLY, CDR2 FYNNEI. Unmatched junction bases numbered 6, after V lost 6 bases and J lost 3 bases. The chain's CDR3 is CASSVDREDTEAFF. In DNA form, the CDR3 reads TGTGCCAGCAGCGTGGACAGGGAGGACACTGAAGCTTTCTTT.

The V call is TRBV10-2, the J call TRBJ1-2; 9 bases line up with TRBD1. V lost 2 bases to trimming and J lost 5 bases; unmatched junction nucleotides: 0. The CDR3 runs to 13 residues. Germline CDR1 reads WSHSY; CDR2 reads SAAADI. In nucleotides, the CDR3 is TGCGCCAGCAGTGAGGGACAGGGGTATGGCTACACCTTC. It translates to CASSEGQGYGYTF.

The chain links TRBV7-9 to TRBJ2-1, with D perhaps assigned TRBD1 or TRBD2 (5 bases each). Germline V gene data show CDR1 as SEHNR and CDR2 as FQNEAQ (reference sequence). The CDR3 has 16 residues. The V gene lost 5 bases and the J gene lost 9 bases, with 23 bases spanning the gap. CDR3 region: CASSDISRDPRGEQFF. CDR3 bases: TGTGCCAGCAGCGATATTTCCCGGGACCCTCGGGGTGAGCAGTTCTTC.

J is TRBJ2-7 and V is TRBV6-2 or TRBV6-3; perhaps TRBD2 as D (6 bases). V was trimmed by 2 bases and J by 5 bases, leaving 16 bases between them. Germline CDR1 is MNHEY and CDR2 is SVGEGT. The CDR3 extends over 15 amino acids. CDR3 in amino acids: CASSYHGGAGNEQYF. In nucleotides, the CDR3 is TGTGCCAGCAGTTACCACGGAGGGGCAGGAAACGAGCAGTACTTC.

This clonotype was seen a few times. The chain has TRBV10-3 and TRBJ2-1; D is possibly TRBD2 (5 bases). The J call is in doubt because the DNA end fits TRBJ2-7 better. Germline CDR1 reads ENHRY; CDR2 reads SYGVKD. The CDR3 runs 12 residues. This CDR3 is CAILGGNNEQYF. DNA of the CDR3: TGTGCCATCCTCGGAGGAAACAATGAGCAGTACTTC.

This clonotype was found once. The gene calls are TRBV7-9 and TRBJ2-5, with D tentatively TRBD2 (5 bases). The DNA matches TRBJ2-7 better at its end, which makes the J call doubtful. Germline lookup yields CDR1 SEHNR and CDR2 FQNEAQ (reference sequence). The CDR3 loop spans 13 amino acids. The CDR3 nucleotides read TGTGCCAGCAGCGCGGACTGGGACTACGAGCAGTACTTC. This encodes CASSADWDYEQYF.

Only a few counts were recorded for this clonotype. V usage is TRBV7-3 and J usage is TRBJ2-6; 8 bases align to TRBD1. V lost 4 bases to trimming and J lost 2 bases; unmatched junction nucleotides: 4. The length of the CDR3 is 16 residues. Germline V CDR1 and CDR2: SGHTA, FQGTGA. The CDR3 nucleotides read TGTGCCAGCAGCTCGGACAGGGACCCTGGGGCCAACGTCCTGACTTTC. It codes for CASSSDRDPGANVLTF.

This clonotype was seen more than once but under ten times. The CDR3 region has the DNA TGTGCCACCAGTGATTTGGGGCTCCCAGAGACCCAGTACTTC. Encoded protein: CATSDLGLPETQYF. The chain is built from TRBV24-1 and TRBJ2-5; D ambiguous. Trimming removed 0 bases from V and 4 bases from J, with 8 bases in between. Germline lookup yields CDR1 KGHDR and CDR2 SFDVKD. This CDR3 comprises 14 residues.

The gene calls are TRBV14 and TRBJ2-1; D assignment may be TRBD1 or TRBD2 (6 bases each). Germline V CDR1 and CDR2: SGHDN, FVKESK. V shed 0 bases and J shed 7 bases, with 16 bases lying between them. The CDR3 is 16 amino acids. CDR3 loop: CASSQDLWGARNEQFF. As DNA, the CDR3 is TGTGCCAGCAGCCAAGACCTCTGGGGGGCGCGGAATGAGCAGTTCTTC.

On this clonotype: The junction shows a germline mismatch at one end, possibly a read error. The chain combines TRBV10-3 with TRBJ2-7; no clear D. The CDR3 is made up of 13 amino acids. Germline V gene lookup returns CDR1 ENHRY and CDR2 SYGVKD. This CDR3 is CAISGGLSCEQYF. The CDR3 region has the DNA TGTGCCATCAGTGGGGGTCTCTCCTGCGAGCAGTACTTC.

The chain employs TRBV25-1 and TRBJ2-1, with D possibly matching TRBD1 (5 bases). The J call could be wrong; TRBJ2-7 is a better fit for the DNA end. This CDR3 contains 16 residues. The V gene's germline CDR1 is MGHDK and CDR2 SYGVNS. The CDR3: CASSERQGGSYNEQYF. Written as DNA, the CDR3 is TGTGCCAGCAGTGAAAGGCAGGGTGGCTCCTACAATGAGCAGTACTTC.

This clonotype was seen a few times. The chain has TRBV28 and TRBJ1-1; D not certain. Trimming cost V 6 bases and J 2 bases, with 7 bases left between them. Per germline, CDR1 MDHEN and CDR2 SYDVKM. This CDR3 spans 12 amino acids. As DNA, the CDR3 is TGTGCCAGCAGGCCGGATAACACTGAAGCTTTCTTT. Translating it yields CASRPDNTEAFF.

This clonotype was detected only a few times. The genes are TRBV7-2 and TRBJ1-2; 7 bases match TRBD1. With 1 base clipped from V and 6 bases from J, the junction kept 5 bases outside the gene matches. The CDR3 sequence is 14 residues long. The germline CDR1 and CDR2 sequences are SGHTA and FQGNSA. The CDR3 region is CASSLVRGGDGYTF. The CDR3, as DNA: TGTGCCAGCAGCTTAGTTCGAGGGGGCGATGGCTACACCTTC.

This clonotype was observed a handful of times. This rearrangement joins TRBV5-1 to TRBJ1-1; the D is unclear. CDR1 and CDR2 (germline): SGHRS, YFSETQ. Trimming removed 0 bases from V and 1 base from J, with 13 bases in between. There are 16 residues in the CDR3. The CDR3 is CASSLEAPAENTEAFF. The CDR3 nucleotides are TGCGCCAGCAGCTTGGAAGCCCCAGCCGAGAACACTGAAGCTTTCTTT. The full variable domain, rest sourced from reference TRBV5-1 and TRBJ1-1, is KAGVTQTPRYLIKTRGQQVTLSCSPISGHRSVSWYQQTPGQGLQFLFEYFSETQRNKGNFPGRFSGRQFSNSRSEMNVSTLELGDSALYLCASSLEAPAENTEAFFGQGTRLTVV.

This chain connects TRBV4-1 to TRBJ2-7, with 9 nucleotides matching TRBD1. V shed 1 base, J shed 3 bases, and the junction held 13 bases outside the gene matches. This CDR3 comprises 18 residues. The germline gives CDR1 MGHRA, CDR2 YSYEKL. DNA of the CDR3: TGCGCCAGCAGCCAAGGGCAATACCGGGACAGGGTAGACTACGAGCAGTACTTC. Translation gives CASSQGQYRDRVDYEQYF.

In its sample, this clonotype was seen a few times. J is TRBJ1-4 and V is TRBV20-1, with 7 bases that match TRBD1. The J segment lost 7 bases and the V segment lost 2 bases, leaving 13 bases of the junction unmatched. The CDR3 loop spans 16 amino acids. Per germline, CDR1 DFQATT and CDR2 SNEGSKA (reference sequence). The CDR3 here is CSARRSAGQSGEKLFF. CDR3 sequence (DNA): TGCAGTGCTAGAAGAAGTGCGGGACAGTCAGGTGAAAAACTGTTTTTT.

The chain employs TRBV5-1 and TRBJ2-7; the D gene is possibly TRBD2 (5 bases). The CDR3 loop spans 14 amino acids. Germline CDR1 is SGHRS and CDR2 is YFSETQ. The ends were cut back, 1 base at V and 7 bases at J, with 15 bases in the middle. CDR3 DNA: TGCGCCAGCAGCTTGAGGCTAGAGGGTGGAGAGCAGTACTTC. The encoded protein is CASSLRLEGGEQYF.